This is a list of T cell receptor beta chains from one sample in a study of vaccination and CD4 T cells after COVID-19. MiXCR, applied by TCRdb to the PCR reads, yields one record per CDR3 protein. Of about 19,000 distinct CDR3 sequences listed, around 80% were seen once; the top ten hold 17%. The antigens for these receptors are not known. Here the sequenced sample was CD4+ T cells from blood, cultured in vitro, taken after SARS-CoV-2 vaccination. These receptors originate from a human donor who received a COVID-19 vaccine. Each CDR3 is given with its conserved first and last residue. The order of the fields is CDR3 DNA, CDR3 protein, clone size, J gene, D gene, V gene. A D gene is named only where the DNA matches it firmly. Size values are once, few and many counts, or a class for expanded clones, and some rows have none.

CDR3nt: TGTGCCAGCAGCTTGGTTATCACAGATACGCAGTATTTT
CDR3aa: CASSLVITDTQYF
abundance: -
j_gene: TRBJ2-3
d_gene: -
v_gene: TRBV7-9

CDR3nt: TGTGCCACCAGCAGAGGGGACAGGAAGGTTTCCTATAATTCACCCCTCCACTTT
CDR3aa: CATSRGDRKVSYNSPLHF
abundance: -
j_gene: TRBJ1-6
d_gene: TRBD1
v_gene: TRBV15

CDR3nt: TGTGCCAGCAGCTTAGTCCGGGACAGGGGGCACAACTATGGCTACACCTTC
CDR3aa: CASSLVRDRGHNYGYTF
abundance: -
j_gene: TRBJ1-2
d_gene: TRBD1
v_gene: TRBV11-2

CDR3nt: TGTGCCAGCAGCCCTGGCCTGTATGGCTACACCTTC
CDR3aa: CASSPGLYGYTF
abundance: -
j_gene: TRBJ1-2
d_gene: -
v_gene: TRBV12-3/TRBV12-4

CDR3nt: TGTGCCAGCAGTTTTCGAGGACAGGCAAGCTCCTACAATGAGCAGTTCTTC
CDR3aa: CASSFRGQASSYNEQFF
abundance: once
j_gene: TRBJ2-1
d_gene: TRBD1
v_gene: TRBV6-5

CDR3nt: TGTGCTAGTGGTTTGGTACTGCCTAGCGGGGGGCAGGGAGATACGCAGTATTTT
CDR3aa: CASGLVLPSGGQGDTQYF
abundance: -
j_gene: TRBJ2-3
d_gene: TRBD2
v_gene: TRBV12-5

CDR3nt: TGCAGTGCTAGAGATGTACTAGCGTACGAGCAGTACTTC
CDR3aa: CSARDVLAYEQYF
abundance: -
j_gene: TRBJ2-7
d_gene: TRBD2
v_gene: TRBV20-1

CDR3nt: TGTGCCAGCAGTGAACGGGCCTCCCTGAGCACTGAAGCTTTCTTT
CDR3aa: CASSERASLSTEAFF
abundance: -
j_gene: TRBJ1-1
d_gene: -
v_gene: TRBV25-1

CDR3nt: TGTGCCACCAGTGGTTTCGGGACTAGCGGGGGGGTGAGGGAGGCAGATACGCAGTATTTT
CDR3aa: CATSGFGTSGGVREADTQYF
abundance: -
j_gene: TRBJ2-3
d_gene: TRBD2
v_gene: TRBV24-1

CDR3nt: TGTGCCAGCAGCTTAACAGGGGCGAGCTACAATGAGCAGTTCTTC
CDR3aa: CASSLTGASYNEQFF
abundance: -
j_gene: TRBJ2-1
d_gene: TRBD1
v_gene: TRBV7-8

CDR3nt: TGTGCCAGTCGGGTTCCAGCCGGTGAAAAACTGTTTTTT
CDR3aa: CASRVPAGEKLFF
abundance: few
j_gene: TRBJ1-4
d_gene: -
v_gene: TRBV19

CDR3nt: TGTGCCAGCAGCTCGTCGCGGGGGGCGCGTGAAGCTTTCTTT
CDR3aa: CASSSSRGAREAFF
abundance: -
j_gene: TRBJ1-1
d_gene: -
v_gene: TRBV7-3

CDR3nt: TGTGCCAGCAGTTATACCAATTTCTATGGCTACACCTTC
CDR3aa: CASSYTNFYGYTF
abundance: once
j_gene: TRBJ1-2
d_gene: -
v_gene: TRBV12-3/TRBV12-4

CDR3nt: TGTGCTAGTGGTTTCTCTCTAGCACGTCAAGAGACCCAGTACTTC
CDR3aa: CASGFSLARQETQYF
abundance: -
j_gene: TRBJ2-5
d_gene: -
v_gene: TRBV12-5

CDR3nt: TGCAGTGCTAGCGGGGGACTGAACACTGAAGCTTTCTTT
CDR3aa: CSASGGLNTEAFF
abundance: -
j_gene: TRBJ1-1
d_gene: -
v_gene: TRBV20-1

CDR3nt: TGTGCCAGCAGCCCCCAGACTAGCGGGGGGGACACCCAGTACTTC
CDR3aa: CASSPQTSGGDTQYF
abundance: few
j_gene: TRBJ2-5
d_gene: TRBD2
v_gene: TRBV7-2

CDR3nt: TGTGCCAGCAGCGTGGACAGTAATTCACCCCTCCACTTT
CDR3aa: CASSVDSNSPLHF
abundance: few
j_gene: TRBJ1-6
d_gene: -
v_gene: TRBV7-3

CDR3nt: TGTGCCAGCAGCCCAACCCGACAGGGGGCTAGTGGCTACACCTTC
CDR3aa: CASSPTRQGASGYTF
abundance: once
j_gene: TRBJ1-2
d_gene: TRBD1
v_gene: TRBV7-8

CDR3nt: TGTGCCAGCCGATACCTTCACAGGGACCAAAACTATGGCTACACCTTC
CDR3aa: CASRYLHRDQNYGYTF
abundance: few
j_gene: TRBJ1-2
d_gene: -
v_gene: TRBV21-1

CDR3nt: TGTGCCTGGAGTGTAGGCAGGGAGCTGTTTTTT
CDR3aa: CAWSVGRELFF
abundance: -
j_gene: TRBJ2-2
d_gene: -
v_gene: TRBV30